The clone carrying this T cell receptor (beta chain) has just one count. The antigen is undetermined. Negative isolation was applied to CD8+ and CD4+ T cells, and FACS enrichment was applied to TEMRA cells. This specimen belongs to a study of CD8 T cells in Susac syndrome. The ends were cut back, 2 bases at V and 3 bases at J, with 8 bases in the middle. Germline CDR1 SEHNR, CDR2 FQNEAQ (reference sequence). The CDR3 is 14 amino acids. Study results and limitations: The study's TCR sequencing and HLA analysis covered a relatively small number of individuals, and the study acknowledged this.

When the RNA was reverse transcribed, random hexamers were used with an input of 0.5 to 1 ug. TCRdb redid the calling of the immunoSEQ multiplex PCR reads with MiXCR, one entry per CDR3 protein. The sample has roughly 400,000 distinct CDR3 sequences, more than 80% seen once. This TCR was recovered from a human donor with multiple sclerosis. Sample: CD8+ T cells from PBMCs. The chain employs TRBV7-9 and TRBJ2-1; maybe TRBD2 (6 bases). The CDR3 is CASSLLRGYNEQFF. The CDR3 coding sequence is TGTGCCAGCAGCTTATTGCGGGGCTACAATGAGCAGTTCTTC.